This entry lists 32 T cell receptor beta chains sequenced from one sample in a study of blood T cell repertoires in COVID-19. The protocol was immunoSEQ multiplex PCR, while the TCRdb copy is restricted to in-frame clones and leaves out a portion. The sample comprises approximately 290,000 clones, 80% to 85% of which are singletons, and 15% to 17% rests with the top ten. Specimen: peripheral blood. These receptors all come from a person between 65 and 80 years old with COVID-19, enrolled during active disease.

This clone was found many times. The chain is built from TRBV7-8 and TRBJ2-5, with 8 bases fitting TRBD2. The CDR3 has 17 residues. V lost 3 bases to trimming and J lost 4 bases; unmatched junction nucleotides: 13. Germline assignment: CDR1 SGHVS and CDR2 FQNEAQ. The CDR3 coding sequence is TGTGCCAGCAGCTTCGGACTAGCTCGACGCATTACAGAGACCCAGTACTTC. Protein: CASSFGLARRITETQYF.

J is TRBJ2-3 and V is TRBV6-4; 7 positions agree with TRBD2. V trimming: 6 bases; J trimming: 5 bases; junction bases outside the gene matches: 5. CDR3 length: 13 amino acids. From germline, CDR1 is MRHNA and CDR2 SNTAGT. CDR3 DNA: TGTGCCAGCAGCCGGGAGCGGGGAGATACGCAGTATTTT. This sequence encodes CASSRERGDTQYF.

V gene TRBV5-4 combines with J gene TRBJ2-3; D gene uncertain. CDR3 length: 16 amino acids. Germline loops: CDR1 SGHNT, CDR2 YYREEE (reference sequence). Trimming left V 5 bases short and J 2 bases short, with 18 bases between. The CDR3 region is CASRSTVYTLTDTQYF. As DNA, the CDR3 is TGTGCCAGCAGGAGCACCGTCTATACCCTCACAGATACGCAGTATTTT.

This chain links TRBV30 with TRBJ1-2; 7 bases are shared with TRBD1. The CDR3 is 13 amino acids. In germline, CDR1 is GTSNPN, CDR2 SVGIG (reference sequence). The V segment lost 3 bases and the J segment 6 bases; nucleotides outside the gene matches: 7. CDR3 nucleotide sequence: TGTGCCTGGAGCATACAGGGGTTGCATGGCTACACCTTC. Residues: CAWSIQGLHGYTF.

J is TRBJ1-2 and V is TRBV12-3 or TRBV12-4, with D tentatively TRBD1 (5 bases). The CDR3 is made up of 12 amino acids. V lost 4 bases and J 8 bases, leaving 11 bases between the germline ends. The CDR3 region is CASSSTTEGYTF. In DNA form, the CDR3 reads TGTGCCAGCAGTTCAACGACAGAAGGCTACACCTTC.

The chain has TRBV6-2 or TRBV6-3 and TRBJ2-3, with D possibly matching TRBD2 (5 bases). In germline, CDR1 is MNHEY, CDR2 SVGEGT. This CDR3 spans 15 amino acids. Trimming left V 2 bases short and J 7 bases short, with 16 bases between. The CDR3 sequence is CASSYGGGRVNTQYF. CDR3 coding DNA: TGTGCCAGCAGTTACGGAGGTGGGAGAGTAAATACGCAGTATTTT.

The chain combines TRBV2 with TRBJ1-5, with a tentative D call TRBD1 (5 bases). V was cut by 2 bases and J by 7 bases, with 12 bases left in between. The V gene's germline CDR1 is SNHLY and CDR2 FYNNEI. The CDR3 extends over 14 amino acids. The CDR3 loop reads CASSERRDQQPQHF. The DNA for the CDR3 is TGTGCCAGCAGTGAACGCAGGGATCAGCAGCCCCAGCATTTT.

V and J are TRBV19 and TRBJ2-7; 7 nucleotides align to TRBD2. Germline lookup yields CDR1 LNHDA and CDR2 SQIVND (reference sequence). This CDR3 comprises 15 residues. Trimming took 5 bases from V and 0 from J; bases not matched to a gene: 7. DNA for the CDR3: TGTGCCAGTAGTTTATCGGGGGGAAGCTCCTACGAGCAGTACTTC. The encoded protein is CASSLSGGSSYEQYF.

The CDR3 region has the DNA TGTGCCAGCAGTATACAAGATACGCAGTATTTT. This sequence encodes CASSIQDTQYF. This chain uses TRBV11-2 with TRBJ2-3; D is unclear. The germline V gene has CDR1 SGHAT and CDR2 FQNNGV. V lost 6 bases, J lost 5 bases, and 6 bases lay in between. The CDR3 has 11 amino acids.

This clone appeared once. This chain links TRBV28 with TRBJ1-3; TRBD1 matches 7 bases. Per germline, CDR1 MDHEN and CDR2 SYDVKM. The V gene end was trimmed by 6 bases and the J gene end by 2 bases; junction bases not matched to a gene: 7. The CDR3 has 15 residues. This CDR3 reads CASRYDRVPGNTIYF. The CDR3 nucleotides are TGTGCCAGCAGATACGACAGGGTTCCTGGAAACACCATATATTTT.

The V and J genes are TRBV5-4 and TRBJ2-7; TRBD2 matches 12 bases. The CDR3 loop spans 16 amino acids. The germline gives CDR1 SGHNT, CDR2 YYREEE (reference sequence). Trimming took 2 bases from V and 5 from J; bases not matched to a gene: 8. CDR3 sequence (DNA): TGTGCCAGCAGCTTCGGACGGACTAGCGGGAAAAACGAGCAGTACTTC. Encoded protein: CASSFGRTSGKNEQYF.

The chain has TRBV18 and TRBJ1-1, with a possible D match to TRBD1 (6 bases). There are 14 residues in the CDR3. Germline V gives CDR1 KGHSH, CDR2 LQKENI. With 3 bases removed from V and 4 bases from J, the gap between germline ends came to 12 bases. Here the CDR3 DNA reads TGTGCCAGCTCACCGACCAGGGGAAGCACTGAAGCTTTCTTT. It encodes CASSPTRGSTEAFF.

This chain joins TRBV30 and TRBJ1-1, with a possible D match to TRBD1 (5 bases). V lost 4 bases and J lost 1, with 7 bases in between. There are 12 residues in the CDR3. The germline gives CDR1 GTSNPN, CDR2 SVGIG (reference sequence). The CDR3 spells CAWNRRNTEAFF. The DNA of the CDR3 is TGTGCCTGGAACAGGAGGAACACTGAAGCTTTCTTT.

This chain uses TRBV27 with TRBJ2-3, with a weak D call TRBD2 (5 bases). CDR1 is MNHEY, CDR2 SMNVEV, per germline (reference sequence). This CDR3 has 15 residues. The V end was cut by 2 bases, the J end by 3 bases, with 12 bases between. The CDR3 DNA is TGTGCCAGCAGTTTAGTCGGAGGTAGGACAGATACGCAGTATTTT. Its translation: CASSLVGGRTDTQYF.

The V call is TRBV5-1, the J call TRBJ1-2; no firm D call. Trimming left V 0 bases short and J 8 bases short, with 14 bases between. This CDR3 has 14 amino acids. Germline CDR1 SGHRS, CDR2 YFSETQ. As DNA, the CDR3 is TGCGCCAGCAGCTTGGTGGCAGAGGGAAGAGGCTACACCTTC. Translation gives CASSLVAEGRGYTF.

The rearrangement uses TRBV4-1 and TRBJ1-5; possibly TRBD1 for D (5 bases). The V end lost 8 bases, the J end lost 1 base, and 21 bases lay between the germline ends. CDR1 MGHRA and CDR2 YSYEKL come from the germline V gene. This CDR3 is 17 amino acids long. This CDR3 is CASPEAGIVWSNQPQHF. The CDR3 DNA reads TGCGCCAGCCCCGAGGCAGGGATTGTCTGGAGCAATCAGCCCCAGCATTTT.

V is TRBV28 and J is TRBJ2-3, with TRBD1 matching 12 bases. CDR1 and CDR2 (germline): MDHEN, SYDVKM. This CDR3 comprises 17 residues. With 5 bases clipped from V and 2 bases from J, the junction kept 8 bases outside the gene matches. The CDR3 spells CASSTPGQGATTDTQYF. For the CDR3, the DNA is TGTGCCAGCAGTACACCGGGACAGGGGGCTACCACAGATACGCAGTATTTT. Full variable domain (remainder filled in from reference TRBV28 and TRBJ2-3): DVKVTQSSRYLVKRTGEKVFLECVQDMDHENMFWYRQDPGLGLRLIYFSYDVKMKEKGDIPEGYSVSREKKERFSLILESASTNQTSMYLCASSTPGQGATTDTQYFGPGTRLTVL.

The chain couples TRBV5-1 to TRBJ2-5; D is unclear. Germline V CDR1 and CDR2: SGHRS, YFSETQ. The CDR3 totals 14 residues. With 5 bases removed from V and 2 bases from J, the gap between germline ends came to 13 bases. Here the CDR3 DNA reads TGCGCCAGCAGTCCCGTAGACACTCAAGAGACCCAGTACTTC. This codes for CASSPVDTQETQYF.

The gene calls are TRBV2 and TRBJ2-1, with D possibly being TRBD2 (5 bases). V was cut by 6 bases and J by 3 bases, with 9 bases left in between. Germline loops: CDR1 SNHLY, CDR2 FYNNEI. CDR3 length equals 13 residues. The CDR3 spells CASRGEGYNEQFF. The CDR3 DNA is TGTGCCAGCAGGGGAGAGGGCTACAATGAGCAGTTCTTC. Using reference TRBV2 and TRBJ2-1 for the parts outside the CDR3, the full variable domain is EPEVTQTPSHQVTQMGQEVILRCVPISNHLYFYWYRQILGQKVEFLVSFYNNEISEKSEIFDDQFSVERPDGSNFTLKIRSTKLEDSAMYFCASRGEGYNEQFFGPGTRLTVL.

The chain combines TRBV7-8 with TRBJ2-3, with TRBD2 identical over 7 bases. Trimming removed 2 bases from V and 4 bases from J; junction bases left unmatched: 12. The V gene's germline CDR1 is SGHVS and CDR2 FQNEAQ. The CDR3 loop spans 17 amino acids. CDR3 residues: CASSLYGTMELADTQYF. The CDR3 DNA reads TGTGCCAGCAGCTTATACGGGACTATGGAACTTGCAGATACGCAGTATTTT. Full variable domain (missing parts from reference TRBV7-8 and TRBJ2-3): GAGVSQSPRYKVAKRGQDVALRCDPISGHVSLFWYQQALGQGPEFLTYFQNEAQLDKSGLPSDRFFAERPEGSVSTLKIQRTQQEDSAVYLCASSLYGTMELADTQYFGPGTRLTVL.

This clone has only a few counts. CDR3 DNA: TGTGCCAGCAGCCCCGTGCTAGGGGGCGAGCAGTACTTC. Translation gives CASSPVLGGEQYF. The chain is built from TRBV12-3 or TRBV12-4 and TRBJ2-7, with a weak D call TRBD1 (6 bases). V lost 6 bases and J 6 bases, leaving 15 bases between the germline ends. The CDR3 spans 13 residues.

V is TRBV6-5 and J is TRBJ2-3; TRBD1 is a possible D gene (6 bases). CDR3 size: 14 residues. The V end lost 5 bases, the J end lost 0 bases, and 9 bases lay between the germline ends. The germline V gene encodes CDR1 MNHEY and CDR2 SVGAGI. In DNA form, the CDR3 reads TGTGCCAGCAGTACAGGGTTTAGCACAGATACGCAGTATTTT. As protein: CASSTGFSTDTQYF.

The genes are TRBV27 and TRBJ1-1; 8 positions agree with TRBD1. V lost 3 bases to trimming and J lost 1 base; unmatched junction nucleotides: 1. The CDR3 spans 14 residues. Germline V CDR1 and CDR2: MNHEY, SMNVEV (reference sequence). CDR3 protein: CASSFRGRNTEAFF. The CDR3 nucleotides read TGTGCCAGCAGTTTCAGGGGGCGGAACACTGAAGCTTTCTTT.

The chain joins TRBV19 to TRBJ2-2, with 12 bases aligning to TRBD2. This CDR3 spans 16 amino acids. Germline V CDR1 and CDR2: LNHDA, SQIVND (reference sequence). V was pared by 5 bases and J by 4 bases, with 5 bases of the junction left unmatched. The CDR3 sequence is CASSGTSGRLTGELFF. The CDR3 DNA reads TGTGCCAGTAGTGGCACTAGCGGGAGGCTCACCGGGGAGCTGTTTTTT. The whole variable domain, filled in from reference TRBV19 and TRBJ2-2, reads DGGITQSPKYLFRKEGQNVTLSCEQNLNHDAMYWYRQDPGQGLRLIYYSQIVNDFQKGDIAEGYSVSREKKESFPLTVTSAQKNPTAFYLCASSGTSGRLTGELFFGEGSRLTVL.

The chain carries TRBV12-2 and TRBJ2-1; the DNA was not used to check the table's D call, TRBD1. TRBV12-2 is shown as a pseudogene. The CDR3 runs 16 residues. CDR3 amino acids: CASRSWDRGSYNEQFF. As DNA, the CDR3 is TGTGCAAGTCGCTCATGGGACAGGGGATCCTACAATGAGCAGTTCTTC.

V usage is TRBV19 and J usage is TRBJ1-6; weak D call: TRBD1 (5 bases). The germline CDR1 and CDR2 sequences are LNHDA and SQIVND (reference sequence). CDR3 length: 14 residues. The germline V and J ends were trimmed by 7 bases and 10 bases, with 17 bases remaining between them. The chain's CDR3 is CASKEFGGDSPLHF. In nucleotides, the CDR3 is TGTGCCAGTAAGGAATTTGGGGGGGACTCACCCCTCCACTTT. Full variable domain (remainder filled in from reference TRBV19 and TRBJ1-6): DGGITQSPKYLFRKEGQNVTLSCEQNLNHDAMYWYRQDPGQGLRLIYYSQIVNDFQKGDIAEGYSVSREKKESFPLTVTSAQKNPTAFYLCASKEFGGDSPLHFGNGTRLTVT.

This clone was found a few times. This chain connects TRBV2 to TRBJ1-5; TRBD1 matches 7 bases. There are 15 residues in the CDR3. The V gene's germline CDR1 is SNHLY and CDR2 FYNNEI. J gave up 3 bases and V 2 bases, and 4 bases lay outside the gene matches. The chain's CDR3 is CASSETGVNNQPQHF. Written as DNA, the CDR3 is TGTGCCAGCAGTGAAACAGGGGTGAACAATCAGCCCCAGCATTTT.

Turning to this clone: Other DNA variants within this sample encode the same CDR3. The gene calls are TRBV19 and TRBJ1-1, with D maybe TRBD1 (6 bases). Trimming stripped 4 bases from V and 0 bases from J, with 12 bases between. CDR3 size: 15 residues. CDR1 and CDR2 (germline): LNHDA, SQIVND (reference sequence). The CDR3 region is CASSTRGQLNTEAFF. The CDR3 DNA sequence: TGTGCCAGTAGTACGCGGGGGCAGCTGAACACTGAAGCTTTCTTT.

This chain connects TRBV18 to TRBJ1-4; weak D call: TRBD1 (6 bases). CDR3 length: 15 amino acids. Trimming took 1 base from V and 4 from J, leaving 10 bases between them. The germline gives CDR1 KGHSH, CDR2 LQKENI. For the CDR3, the DNA is TGTGCCAGCTCACCACGGGACACGATTAATGAAAAACTGTTTTTT. This codes for CASSPRDTINEKLFF. The complete variable domain, with remaining parts taken from reference TRBV18 and TRBJ1-4, reads NAGVMQNPRHLVRRRGQEARLRCSPMKGHSHVYWYRQLPEEGLKFMVYLQKENIIDESGMPKERFSAEFPKEGPSILRIQQVVRGDSAAYFCASSPRDTINEKLFFGSGTQLSVL.

The rearrangement uses TRBV3-1 (or the pseudogene TRBV3-2) and TRBJ2-4, with a possible D match to TRBD2 (5 bases). The germline CDR1 and CDR2 sequences are LGHDT and YNNKEL (reference sequence). Trimming shortened V by 0 bases and J by 2 bases, and 8 bases separated the two germline ends. CDR3 length: 15 amino acids. The CDR3 region has the DNA TGTGCCAGCAGCCAAGATACTAGTCCCAAAAACATTCAGTACTTC. It specifies CASSQDTSPKNIQYF.

The chain recombines TRBV30 with TRBJ1-4; D not certain. The CDR3 length is 12 residues. The V gene lost 7 bases and the J gene lost 8 bases, with 14 bases spanning the gap. Germline V lookup: CDR1 GTSNPN, CDR2 SVGIG (reference sequence). CDR3 loop: CASGEGGEKLFF. CDR3 DNA: TGTGCCTCGGGAGAGGGCGGGGAAAAACTGTTTTTT. The complete variable domain, with remaining parts taken from reference TRBV30 and TRBJ1-4, reads SQTIHQWPATLVQPVGSPLSLECTVEGTSNPNLYWYRQAAGRGLQLLFYSVGIGQISSEVPQNLSASRPQDRQFILSSKKLLLSDSGFYLCASGEGGEKLFFGSGTQLSVL.

J is TRBJ2-1 and V is TRBV6-2 or TRBV6-3; D is undetermined. There are 12 residues in the CDR3. Germline values: CDR1 MNHEY, CDR2 SVGEGT. V was pared by 2 bases and J by 12 bases, with 11 bases between. CDR3 sequence (DNA): TGTGCCAGCAGTTACCCGACATCGGTGCAGTTCTTC. It encodes CASSYPTSVQFF.